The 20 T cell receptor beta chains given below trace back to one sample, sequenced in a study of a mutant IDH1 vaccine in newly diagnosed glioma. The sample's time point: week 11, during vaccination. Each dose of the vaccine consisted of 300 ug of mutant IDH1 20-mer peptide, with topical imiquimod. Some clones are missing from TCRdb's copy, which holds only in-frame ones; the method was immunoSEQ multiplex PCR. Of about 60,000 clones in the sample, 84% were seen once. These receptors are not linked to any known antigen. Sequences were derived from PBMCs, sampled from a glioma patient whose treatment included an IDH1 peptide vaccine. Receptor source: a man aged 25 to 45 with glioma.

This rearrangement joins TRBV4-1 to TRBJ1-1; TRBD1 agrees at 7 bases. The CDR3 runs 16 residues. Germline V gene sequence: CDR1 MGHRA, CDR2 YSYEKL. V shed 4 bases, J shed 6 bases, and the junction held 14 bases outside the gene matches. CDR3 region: CASSPTLERGQAEAFF. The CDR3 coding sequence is TGCGCCAGCAGCCCGACCCTCGAGAGGGGGCAGGCTGAAGCTTTCTTT.

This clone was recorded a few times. Here the CDR3 DNA reads TGTGCCAGTAGCCCACTAGCGGGAGGGTGGAACGAGCAGTACTTC. Translating it yields CASSPLAGGWNEQYF. The rearrangement joins TRBV19 to TRBJ2-7; TRBD2 aligns across 13 bases. This CDR3 spans 15 amino acids. Trimming removed 6 bases from V and 5 bases from J; junction bases left unmatched: 7. Germline-derived CDR1 and CDR2 are LNHDA and SQIVND (reference sequence).

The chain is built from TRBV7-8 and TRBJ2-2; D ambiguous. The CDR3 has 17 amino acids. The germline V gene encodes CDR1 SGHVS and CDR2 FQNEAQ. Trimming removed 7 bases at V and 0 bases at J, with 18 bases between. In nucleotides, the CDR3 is TGTGCCAGCAAAGTAAGAGGCGGACCCACGAACACCGGGGAGCTGTTTTTT. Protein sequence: CASKVRGGPTNTGELFF.

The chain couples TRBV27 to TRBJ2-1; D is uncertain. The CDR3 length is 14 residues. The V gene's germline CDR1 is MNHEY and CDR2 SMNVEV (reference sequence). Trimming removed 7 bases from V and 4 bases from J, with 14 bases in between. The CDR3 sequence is CASMAPSRYNEQFF. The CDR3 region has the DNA TGTGCCAGCATGGCCCCCTCTAGATACAATGAGCAGTTCTTC.

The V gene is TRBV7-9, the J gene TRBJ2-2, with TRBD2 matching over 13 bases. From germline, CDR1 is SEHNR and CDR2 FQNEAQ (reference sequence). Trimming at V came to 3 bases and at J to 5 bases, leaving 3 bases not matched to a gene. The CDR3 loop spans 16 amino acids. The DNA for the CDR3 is TGTGCCAGCAGCTTGCCGGGACTAGCGGGGACCGGGGAGCTGTTTTTT. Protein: CASSLPGLAGTGELFF.

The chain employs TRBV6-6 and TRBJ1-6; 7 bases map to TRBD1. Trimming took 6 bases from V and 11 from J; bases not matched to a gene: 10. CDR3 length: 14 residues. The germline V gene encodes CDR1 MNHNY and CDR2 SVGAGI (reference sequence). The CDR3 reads CASSPGTARTPLHF. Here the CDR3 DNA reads TGTGCCAGCAGCCCCGGGACAGCCAGGACACCCCTCCACTTT.

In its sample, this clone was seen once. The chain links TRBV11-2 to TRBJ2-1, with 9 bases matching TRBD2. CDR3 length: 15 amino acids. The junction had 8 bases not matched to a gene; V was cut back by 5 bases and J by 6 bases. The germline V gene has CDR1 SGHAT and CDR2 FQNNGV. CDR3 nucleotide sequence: TGTGCCAGCAGCACCGGGACTAGCAATACCAATGAGCAGTTCTTC. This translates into CASSTGTSNTNEQFF.

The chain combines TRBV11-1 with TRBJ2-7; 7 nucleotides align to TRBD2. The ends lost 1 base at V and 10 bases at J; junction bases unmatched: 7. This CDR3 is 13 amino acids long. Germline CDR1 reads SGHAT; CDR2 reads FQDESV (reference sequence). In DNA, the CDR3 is TGTGCCAGCAGCTTAGGAGTGCTAGCGGTACAGTACTTC. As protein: CASSLGVLAVQYF.

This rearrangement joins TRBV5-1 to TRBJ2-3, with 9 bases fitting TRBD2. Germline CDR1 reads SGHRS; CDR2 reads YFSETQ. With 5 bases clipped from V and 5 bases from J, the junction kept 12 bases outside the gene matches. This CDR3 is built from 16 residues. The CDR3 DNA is TGCGCCAGCAGTCGAGAGCTAGCGGGGTTCTTAGATACGCAGTATTTT. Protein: CASSRELAGFLDTQYF.

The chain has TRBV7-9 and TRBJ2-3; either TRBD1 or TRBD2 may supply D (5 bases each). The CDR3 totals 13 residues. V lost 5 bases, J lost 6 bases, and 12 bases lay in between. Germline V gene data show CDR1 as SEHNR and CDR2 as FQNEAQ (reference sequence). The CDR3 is CASSPRGPDTQYF. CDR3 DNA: TGTGCCAGCAGCCCACGGGGACCCGATACGCAGTATTTT.

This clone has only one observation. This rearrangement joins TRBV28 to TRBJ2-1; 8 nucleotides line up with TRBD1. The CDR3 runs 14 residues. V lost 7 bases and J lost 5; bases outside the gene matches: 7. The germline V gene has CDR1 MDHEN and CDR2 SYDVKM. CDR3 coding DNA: TGTGCCAGCACGTTCCGGGACAGGCACAATGAGCAGTTCTTC. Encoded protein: CASTFRDRHNEQFF.

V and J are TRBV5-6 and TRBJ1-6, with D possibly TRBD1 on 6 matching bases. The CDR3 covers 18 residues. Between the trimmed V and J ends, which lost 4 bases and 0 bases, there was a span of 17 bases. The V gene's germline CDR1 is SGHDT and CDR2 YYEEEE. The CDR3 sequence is CASSPNSDRSSYNSPLHF. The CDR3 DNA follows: TGTGCCAGCAGCCCTAACTCGGACAGAAGCTCCTATAATTCACCCCTCCACTTT. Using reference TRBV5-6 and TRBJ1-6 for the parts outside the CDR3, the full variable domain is DAGVTQSPTHLIKTRGQQVTLRCSPKSGHDTVSWYQQALGQGPQFIFQYYEEEERQRGNFPDRFSGHQFPNYSSELNVNALLLGDSALYLCASSPNSDRSSYNSPLHFGNGTRLTVT.

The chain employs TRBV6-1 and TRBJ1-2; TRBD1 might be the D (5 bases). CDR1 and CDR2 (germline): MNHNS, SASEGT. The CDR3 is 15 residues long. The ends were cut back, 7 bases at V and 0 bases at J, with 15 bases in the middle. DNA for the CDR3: TGTGCCAGCAATGGACCGACAGTCGCTAACTATGGCTACACCTTC. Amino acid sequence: CASNGPTVANYGYTF.

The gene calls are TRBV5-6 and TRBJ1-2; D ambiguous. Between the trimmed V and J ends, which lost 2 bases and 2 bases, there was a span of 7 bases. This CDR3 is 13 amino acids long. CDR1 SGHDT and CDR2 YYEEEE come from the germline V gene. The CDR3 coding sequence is TGTGCCAGCAGCTTTAAAAAAAACTATGGCTACACCTTC. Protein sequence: CASSFKKNYGYTF.

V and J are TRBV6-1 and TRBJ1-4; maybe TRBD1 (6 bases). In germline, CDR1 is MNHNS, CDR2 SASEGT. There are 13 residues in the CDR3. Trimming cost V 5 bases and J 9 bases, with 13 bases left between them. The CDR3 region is CASSLFQGQKLFF. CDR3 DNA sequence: TGTGCCAGCAGTTTGTTTCAGGGGCAAAAACTGTTTTTT.

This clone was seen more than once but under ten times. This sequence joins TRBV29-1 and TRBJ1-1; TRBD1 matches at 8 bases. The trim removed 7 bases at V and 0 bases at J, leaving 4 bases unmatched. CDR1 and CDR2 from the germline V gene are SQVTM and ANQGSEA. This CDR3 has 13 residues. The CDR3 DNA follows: TGCAGCGGATCGGGACAGGTGAACACTGAAGCTTTCTTT. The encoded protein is CSGSGQVNTEAFF.

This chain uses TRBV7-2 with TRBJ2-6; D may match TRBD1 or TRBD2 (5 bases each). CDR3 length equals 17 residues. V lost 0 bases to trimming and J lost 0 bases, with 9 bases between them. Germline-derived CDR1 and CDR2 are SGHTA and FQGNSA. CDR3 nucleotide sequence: TGTGCCAGCAGCTTAGCCCGGGACCGCTCTGGGGCCAACGTCCTGACTTTC. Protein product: CASSLARDRSGANVLTF.

The CDR3 sequence is CASSQDGYYGYTF. For the CDR3, the DNA is TGCGCCAGCAGCCAAGACGGATACTATGGCTACACCTTC. The gene calls are TRBV4-3 and TRBJ1-2; no clear D. Trimming took off 0 bases at V and 3 bases at J, with 5 bases between the two ends. CDR3 length: 13 amino acids. CDR1 and CDR2 (germline): LGHNA, YSLEER.

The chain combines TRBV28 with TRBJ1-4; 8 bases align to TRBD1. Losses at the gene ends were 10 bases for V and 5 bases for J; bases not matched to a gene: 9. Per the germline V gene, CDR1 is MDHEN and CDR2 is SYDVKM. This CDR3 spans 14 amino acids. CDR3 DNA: TGTGCCACCGACCCCGACAGGGGCAATGAAAAACTGTTTTTT. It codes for CATDPDRGNEKLFF.

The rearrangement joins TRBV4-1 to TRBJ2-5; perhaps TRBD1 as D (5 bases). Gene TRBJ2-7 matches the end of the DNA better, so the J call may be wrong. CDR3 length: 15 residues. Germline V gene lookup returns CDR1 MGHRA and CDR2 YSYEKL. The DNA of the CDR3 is TGCGCCAGCAGCCAAACCGGACAAGAAACCTACGAGCAGTACTTC. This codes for CASSQTGQETYEQYF.